This is a list of T cell receptor beta chains from one sample in a study of cytomegalovirus exposure and HLA in healthy donors. Assay used: immunoSEQ multiplex PCR; TCRdb lists only in-frame clones, some missing. The repertoire holds approximately 300,000 clones, about four fifths seen once, with roughly 2% in the top ten. The sequenced sample was PBMCs. Receptors were obtained from a woman between 40 and 55 years old in good health and CMV-seropositive. Each CDR3 is given with its conserved first and last residue. Size is omitted from some rows. Given values are once, few, many or a class for expanded clones.

j_call v_call clone_size cdr3_aa
TRBJ2-7 TRBV5-6 few CASSPTSVSSYEQYF
TRBJ2-1 TRBV9 . CASSVGLAGFYNEQFF
TRBJ2-1 TRBV29-1 once CSVVENFYNEQFF
TRBJ2-7 TRBV27 . CASSRQDTYEQYF
TRBJ2-2 TRBV6-5 . CASSLSSETGELFF
TRBJ2-1 TRBV4-2 few CASSQDGQGTYNEQFF
TRBJ1-2 TRBV5-4 . CASSNGEGGSGYGYTF
TRBJ1-2 TRBV5-6 . CASSLRGGGGYTF
TRBJ1-3 TRBV11-3 . CASSPGNSGNTIYF
TRBJ1-2 TRBV4-2 . CASSQTGQGLTSYGYTF
TRBJ2-4 TRBV19 . CASSGQQGAKNIQYF
TRBJ2-1 TRBV5-1 . CASGPRAEEQFF
TRBJ1-3 TRBV6-6 . CATRSGGGNTIYF
TRBJ2-3 TRBV7-3 . CASSATGDVIDTQYF
TRBJ2-5 TRBV18 . CASSPRFYGDQETQYF
TRBJ2-2 TRBV11-3 . CASSVSGSLHTGELFF
TRBJ1-1 TRBV6-5 . CASSRTGYRTEAFF
TRBJ2-1 TRBV19 . CASTSLGLAGIYEQFF
TRBJ2-1 TRBV9 . CASKEGAGGNEQFF
TRBJ2-7 TRBV14 . CASSWGAVYEQYF
TRBJ1-1 TRBV5-1 once CASSPQGQGNTEAFF
TRBJ1-1 TRBV19 . CASSPRTGNAFF
TRBJ1-6 TRBV27 . CASRPDTPGSYNSPLHF
TRBJ1-3 TRBV11-3 once CASSADLFRSSGNTIYF
TRBJ2-3 TRBV25-1 . CASSETRTGVRTDTQYF
TRBJ2-7 TRBV7-2 . CASSFNSGYEQYF
TRBJ1-5 TRBV10-3 . CAISVGTGVSNQPQHF
TRBJ2-7 TRBV25-1 . CASNEQGYEQYF
TRBJ2-1 TRBV10-3 . CAIDRGNNEQFF
TRBJ1-3 TRBV10-2 . CASRADMISGNTIYF
TRBJ2-2 TRBV14 few CASSPHFETNTGELFF
TRBJ1-3 TRBV7-8 . CASSQNRAGNTIYF
TRBJ2-3 TRBV13 . CASSLGARTSTDTQYF
TRBJ2-1 TRBV18 . CASSLQGVMDPSNEQFF
TRBJ2-1 TRBV4-3 . CASSQELREPSGEQFF
TRBJ1-4 TRBV30 . CAWSRDRAREKLFF
TRBJ2-7 TRBV5-6 once CASSPGGIHEQYF
TRBJ1-1 TRBV6-5 . CASSYRGLNTEAFF
TRBJ2-7 TRBV14 . CASSHGLAGTYYEQYF
TRBJ2-7 TRBV30 . CAWGQSSYEQYF
TRBJ2-7 TRBV10-3 . CAISPGQGVYEQYF
TRBJ1-6 TRBV30 . CAFTGSYNSPLHF
TRBJ1-5 TRBV28 once CASSPGGLRKWNQPQHF
TRBJ1-1 TRBV2 . CASTGGQGNTEAFF